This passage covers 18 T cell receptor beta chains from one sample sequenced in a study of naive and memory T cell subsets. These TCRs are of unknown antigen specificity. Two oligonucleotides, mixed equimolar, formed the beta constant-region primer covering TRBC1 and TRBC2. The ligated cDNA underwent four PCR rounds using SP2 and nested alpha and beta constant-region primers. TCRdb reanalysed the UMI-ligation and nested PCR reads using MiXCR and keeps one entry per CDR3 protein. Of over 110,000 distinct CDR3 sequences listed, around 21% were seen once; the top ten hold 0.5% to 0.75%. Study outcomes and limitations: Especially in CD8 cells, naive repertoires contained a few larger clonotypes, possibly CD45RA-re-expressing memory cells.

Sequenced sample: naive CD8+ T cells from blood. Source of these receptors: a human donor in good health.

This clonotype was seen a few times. The CDR3 is CATSETIAGGTDTQYF. DNA for the CDR3: TGTGCCACCAGTGAAACTATAGCGGGAGGAACAGATACGCAGTATTTT. The gene calls are TRBV24-1 and TRBJ2-3, with TRBD2 identical over 10 bases. Trimming took 4 bases from V and 3 from J; bases not matched to a gene: 6. Per the germline V gene, CDR1 is KGHDR and CDR2 is SFDVKD. CDR3 length: 16 amino acids.

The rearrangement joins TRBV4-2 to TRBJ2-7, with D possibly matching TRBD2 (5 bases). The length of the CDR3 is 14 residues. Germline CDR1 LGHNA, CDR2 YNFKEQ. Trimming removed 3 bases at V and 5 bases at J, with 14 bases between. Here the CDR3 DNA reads TGTGCCAGCAGCCACCGCGGACTGCCGCACGAGCAGTACTTC. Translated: CASSHRGLPHEQYF.

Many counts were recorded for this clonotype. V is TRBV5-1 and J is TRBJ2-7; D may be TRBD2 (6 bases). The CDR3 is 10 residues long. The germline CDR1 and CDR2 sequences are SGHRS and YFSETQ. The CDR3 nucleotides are TGCGCCAGCATCAGGGACGGGAGTAGGGTC. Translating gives CASIRDGSRV.

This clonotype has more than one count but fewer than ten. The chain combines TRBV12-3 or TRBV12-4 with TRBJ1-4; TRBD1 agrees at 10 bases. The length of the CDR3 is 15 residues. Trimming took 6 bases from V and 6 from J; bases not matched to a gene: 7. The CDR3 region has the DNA TGTGCCAGCAGCCGGACAGGGGGGCGTTATGAAAAACTGTTTTTT. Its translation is CASSRTGGRYEKLFF.

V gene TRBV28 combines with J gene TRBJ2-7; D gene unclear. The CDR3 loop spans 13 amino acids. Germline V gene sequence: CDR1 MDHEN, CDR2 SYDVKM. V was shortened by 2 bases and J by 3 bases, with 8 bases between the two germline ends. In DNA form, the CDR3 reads TGTGCCAGCAGTTTAGTGGGCGGCTACGAGCAGTACTTC. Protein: CASSLVGGYEQYF. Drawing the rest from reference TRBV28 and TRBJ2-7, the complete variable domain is DVKVTQSSRYLVKRTGEKVFLECVQDMDHENMFWYRQDPGLGLRLIYFSYDVKMKEKGDIPEGYSVSREKKERFSLILESASTNQTSMYLCASSLVGGYEQYFGPGTRLTVT.

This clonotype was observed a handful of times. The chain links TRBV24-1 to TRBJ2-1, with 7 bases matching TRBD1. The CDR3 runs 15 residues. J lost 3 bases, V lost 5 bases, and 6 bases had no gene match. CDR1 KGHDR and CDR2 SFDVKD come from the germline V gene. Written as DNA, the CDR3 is TGTGCCACCAGTGTCACAGGGGATGTCTACAATGAGCAGTTCTTC. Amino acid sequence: CATSVTGDVYNEQFF.

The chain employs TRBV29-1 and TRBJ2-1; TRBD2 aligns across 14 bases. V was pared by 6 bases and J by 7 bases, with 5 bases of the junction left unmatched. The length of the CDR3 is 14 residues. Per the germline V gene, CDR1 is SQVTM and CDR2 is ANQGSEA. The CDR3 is CSVRLAGGWNEQFF. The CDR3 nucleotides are TGCAGCGTGAGACTAGCGGGAGGGTGGAATGAGCAGTTCTTC.

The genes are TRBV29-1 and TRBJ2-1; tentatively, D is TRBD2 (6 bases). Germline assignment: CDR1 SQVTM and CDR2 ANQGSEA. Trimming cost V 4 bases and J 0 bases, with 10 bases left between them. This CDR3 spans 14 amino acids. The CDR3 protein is CSVVLASSYNEQFF. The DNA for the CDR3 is TGCAGCGTTGTACTAGCTAGCTCCTACAATGAGCAGTTCTTC.

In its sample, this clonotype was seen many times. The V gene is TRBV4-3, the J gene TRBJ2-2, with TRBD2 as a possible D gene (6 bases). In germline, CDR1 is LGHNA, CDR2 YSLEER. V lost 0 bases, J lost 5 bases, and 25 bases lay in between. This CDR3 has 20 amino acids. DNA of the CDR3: TGCGCCAGCAGCCAAGATTTCGGGACCGACTCATACCGGGAGACCGGGGAGCTGTTTTTT. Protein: CASSQDFGTDSYRETGELFF.

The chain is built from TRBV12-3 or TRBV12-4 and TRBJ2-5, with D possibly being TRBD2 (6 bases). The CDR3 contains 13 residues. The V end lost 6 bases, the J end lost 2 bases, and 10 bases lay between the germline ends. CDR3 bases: TGTGCCAGCAGAAATAGCGGACAAGAGACCCAGTACTTC. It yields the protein CASRNSGQETQYF.

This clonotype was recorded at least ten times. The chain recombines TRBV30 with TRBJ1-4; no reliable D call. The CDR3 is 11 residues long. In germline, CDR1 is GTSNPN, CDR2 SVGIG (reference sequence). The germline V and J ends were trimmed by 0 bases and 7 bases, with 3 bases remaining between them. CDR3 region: CAWSVSEKLFF. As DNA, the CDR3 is TGTGCCTGGAGTGTGTCTGAAAAACTGTTTTTT.

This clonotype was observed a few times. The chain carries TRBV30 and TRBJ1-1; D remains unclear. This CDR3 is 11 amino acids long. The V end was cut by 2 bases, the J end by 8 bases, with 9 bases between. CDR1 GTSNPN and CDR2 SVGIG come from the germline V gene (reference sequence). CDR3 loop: CAWSSGREAFF. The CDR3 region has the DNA TGTGCCTGGAGTTCCGGACGGGAAGCTTTCTTT. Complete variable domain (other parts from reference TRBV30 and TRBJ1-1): SQTIHQWPATLVQPVGSPLSLECTVEGTSNPNLYWYRQAAGRGLQLLFYSVGIGQISSEVPQNLSASRPQDRQFILSSKKLLLSDSGFYLCAWSSGREAFFGQGTRLTVV.

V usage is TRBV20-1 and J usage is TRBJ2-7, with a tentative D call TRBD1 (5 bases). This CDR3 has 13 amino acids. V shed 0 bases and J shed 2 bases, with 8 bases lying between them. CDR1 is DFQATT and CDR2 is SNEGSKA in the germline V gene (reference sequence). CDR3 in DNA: TGCAGTGCTAGAGACAGGGTCACCTACGAGCAGTACTTC. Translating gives CSARDRVTYEQYF.

The CDR3 nucleotides read TGCGCCAGCAGCTTGCTCACGGGGCGGACAGCCCTCGACGAGCAGTACTTC. It translates to CASSLLTGRTALDEQYF. The chain links TRBV5-1 to TRBJ2-7, with D maybe TRBD1 (6 bases). This CDR3 is 17 amino acids long. Germline V gene sequence: CDR1 SGHRS, CDR2 YFSETQ. V lost 1 base and J 5 bases, leaving 22 bases between the germline ends.

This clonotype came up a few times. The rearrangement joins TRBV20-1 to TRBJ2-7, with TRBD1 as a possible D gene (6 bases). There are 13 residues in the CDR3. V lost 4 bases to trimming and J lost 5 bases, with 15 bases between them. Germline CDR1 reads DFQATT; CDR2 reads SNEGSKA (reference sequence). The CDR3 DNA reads TGCAGTGCTATTTGGGCAGGGGATCACGAGCAGTACTTC. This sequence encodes CSAIWAGDHEQYF.

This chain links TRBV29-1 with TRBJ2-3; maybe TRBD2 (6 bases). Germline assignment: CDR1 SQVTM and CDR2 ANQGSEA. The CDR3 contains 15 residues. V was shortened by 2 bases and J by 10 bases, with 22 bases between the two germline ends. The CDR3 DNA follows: TGCAGCGTTGAAATGAAGGAGGGGTTACCCTATGCGCAGTATTTT. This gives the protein CSVEMKEGLPYAQYF.

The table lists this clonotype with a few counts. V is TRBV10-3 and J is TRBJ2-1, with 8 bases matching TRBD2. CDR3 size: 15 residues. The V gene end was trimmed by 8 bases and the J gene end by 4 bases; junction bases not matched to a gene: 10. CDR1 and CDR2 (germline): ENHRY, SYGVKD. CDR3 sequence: CAISPGGGAYNEQFF. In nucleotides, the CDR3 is TGTGCCATCTCTCCCGGGGGGGGCGCTTACAATGAGCAGTTCTTC.

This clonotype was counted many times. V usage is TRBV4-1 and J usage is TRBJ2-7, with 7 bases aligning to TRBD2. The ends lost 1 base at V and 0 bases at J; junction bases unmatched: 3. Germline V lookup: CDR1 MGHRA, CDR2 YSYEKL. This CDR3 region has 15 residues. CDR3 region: CASSQVPGGSYEQYF. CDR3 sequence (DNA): TGCGCCAGCAGCCAAGTACCGGGGGGCTCCTACGAGCAGTACTTC.